The T cell receptor beta chain under discussion was sequenced for a study of beta chain features in type 1 diabetes. The CDR3 covers 18 residues. The germline CDR1 and CDR2 sequences are SGHRS and YFSETQ. The V segment lost 1 base and the J segment 0 bases; nucleotides outside the gene matches: 7. Points from the study as a whole: A moderate, significant TCRB CDR3 shortening appeared in type 1 diabetes across four CD4+ subsets. Shorter templates might be favored by PCR, equally in patients and controls.

The single heparinised draw taken from each donor contained approximately 120 mL of blood on average. To note about this clone: Its antigen remains unidentified.

Expressed TCRB transcripts got sequenced, as all isolated RNA was reverse transcribed. The protocol was immunoSEQ multiplex PCR, while the TCRdb copy is restricted to in-frame clones and leaves out a portion. In the table there are approximately 160,000 clones, roughly 65% of which are singletons. Sequenced: naive CD4+ T cells from blood. V gene TRBV5-1 combines with J gene TRBJ2-3; 11 bases line up with TRBD2. The receptor comes from a young man with type 1 diabetes. CDR3 bases: TGCGCCAGCAGCTTGCAGGGACTAGCGGATACTAGCACAGATACGCAGTATTTT. This sequence encodes CASSLQGLADTSTDTQYF.